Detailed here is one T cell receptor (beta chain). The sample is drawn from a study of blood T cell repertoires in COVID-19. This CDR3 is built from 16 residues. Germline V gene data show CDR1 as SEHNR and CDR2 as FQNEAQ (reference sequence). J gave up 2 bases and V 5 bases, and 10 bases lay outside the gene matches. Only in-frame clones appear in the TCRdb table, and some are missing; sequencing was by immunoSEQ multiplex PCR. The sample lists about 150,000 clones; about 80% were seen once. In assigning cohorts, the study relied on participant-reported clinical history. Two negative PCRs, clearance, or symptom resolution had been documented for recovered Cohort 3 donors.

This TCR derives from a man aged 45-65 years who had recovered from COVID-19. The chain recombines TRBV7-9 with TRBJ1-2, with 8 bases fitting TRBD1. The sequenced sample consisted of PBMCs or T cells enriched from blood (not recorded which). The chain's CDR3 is CASSQTLQGGNYGYTF. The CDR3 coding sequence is TGTGCCAGCAGCCAAACTTTACAGGGGGGAAACTATGGCTACACCTTC.